The TCR beta chain described here comes from a study of control samples from healthy donors and cancer patients. Repertoires were generated with immunoSEQ multiplex PCR, while TCRdb's copy carries only in-frame clones and drops some. This table holds 70,000 to 90,000 clones, about 93% found once. Sequenced input: blood. The source of this sequence is a woman between 18 and 30 years old in good health.

The CDR3 bases are TGTGCCAGCACCCCGGGGCCCCTCTACGAGCAGTACTTC. The encoded protein is CASTPGPLYEQYF. The chain recombines TRBV28 with TRBJ2-7; D may correspond to TRBD1 or TRBD2 (5 bases each). The length of the CDR3 is 13 residues. Germline CDR1 reads MDHEN; CDR2 reads SYDVKM. Trimming left V 7 bases short and J 3 bases short, with 13 bases between. Together with reference TRBV28 and TRBJ2-7, the CDR3 gives the full variable domain: DVKVTQSSRYLVKRTGEKVFLECVQDMDHENMFWYRQDPGLGLRLIYFSYDVKMKEKGDIPEGYSVSREKKERFSLILESASTNQTSMYLCASTPGPLYEQYFGPGTRLTVT.